This entry concerns a single T cell receptor (beta chain). This sample is drawn from a study of shared clonotypes between healthy human individuals. About the research overall: CD8 memory received one plate per donor, CD8 naive two, CD4 memory three and CD4 naive three.

V lost 8 bases to trimming and J lost 2 bases, with 10 bases between them. Looked up from germline, CDR1 is MNHNS and CDR2 is SASEGT. The CDR3 is 12 amino acids. On sorted subsets, replicate PCRs used 200 to 250 ng DNA, or some 27,000 T cell genomes. Repertoires were generated with immunoSEQ multiplex PCR, while TCRdb's copy carries only in-frame clones and drops some. The sample records 650,000 to 800,000 clones, around 70% being singletons. V is TRBV6-1 and J is TRBJ2-7; D is possibly TRBD1 (5 bases). The TCR originated in a woman aged 25-40 years in good health. Sequencing was done on a sample of memory CD4+ T cells sorted from blood. Subset: CD45RA-negative fraction. CDR3 sequence: CASGADPYEQYF. In DNA, the CDR3 is TGTGCCAGCGGGGCGGACCCCTACGAGCAGTACTTC.